This T cell receptor (beta chain) was observed in a study of blood T cell repertoires in COVID-19. The table lists this clone with a count of one. The germline V and J ends were trimmed by 5 bases and 4 bases, with 11 bases remaining between them. The CDR3 sequence is 14 residues long. The V gene's germline CDR1 is MNHEY and CDR2 SVGEGT. Clones were read by immunoSEQ multiplex PCR, and TCRdb kept only the in-frame ones, dropping some. This table holds fewer than 50,000 clones, approximately 80% found once. The sequenced sample was peripheral blood. The chain is built from TRBV6-2 or TRBV6-3 and TRBJ2-2; D is perhaps TRBD1 (6 bases). The clonotype originates from a human donor in a cohort sampled during active COVID-19. The CDR3 is CASSQWTATGELFF. The CDR3 DNA is TGTGCCAGCAGTCAGTGGACAGCCACCGGGGAGCTGTTTTTT.